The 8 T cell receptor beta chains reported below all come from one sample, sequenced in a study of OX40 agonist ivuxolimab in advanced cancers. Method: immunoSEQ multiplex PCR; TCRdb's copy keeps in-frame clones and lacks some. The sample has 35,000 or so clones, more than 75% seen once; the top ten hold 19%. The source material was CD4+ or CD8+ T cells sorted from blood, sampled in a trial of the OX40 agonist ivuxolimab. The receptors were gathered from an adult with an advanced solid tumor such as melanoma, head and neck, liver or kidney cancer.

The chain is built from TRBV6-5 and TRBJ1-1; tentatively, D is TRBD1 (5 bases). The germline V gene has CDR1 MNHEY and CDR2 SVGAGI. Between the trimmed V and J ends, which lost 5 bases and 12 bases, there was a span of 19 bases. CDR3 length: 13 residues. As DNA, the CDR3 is TGTGCCAGCAGTCCGACGGGGGTATTTTTGTCTTTCTTT. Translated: CASSPTGVFLSFF.

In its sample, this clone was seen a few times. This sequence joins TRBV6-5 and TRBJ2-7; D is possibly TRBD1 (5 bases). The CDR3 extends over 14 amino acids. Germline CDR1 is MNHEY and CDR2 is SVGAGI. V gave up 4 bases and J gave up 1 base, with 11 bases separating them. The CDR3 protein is CASSLSGISYEQYF. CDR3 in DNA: TGTGCCAGCAGTTTGTCAGGGATATCCTACGAGCAGTACTTC.

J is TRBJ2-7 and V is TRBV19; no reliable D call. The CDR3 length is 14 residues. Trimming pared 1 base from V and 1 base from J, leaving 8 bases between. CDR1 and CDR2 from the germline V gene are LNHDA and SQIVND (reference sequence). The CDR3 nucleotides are TGTGCCAGTAGTATAGCCACAGTATCCTACGAGCAGTACTTC. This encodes CASSIATVSYEQYF.

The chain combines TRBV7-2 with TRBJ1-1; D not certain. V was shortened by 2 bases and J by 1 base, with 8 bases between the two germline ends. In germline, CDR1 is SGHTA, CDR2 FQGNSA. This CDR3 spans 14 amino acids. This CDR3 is CASSLLNKNTEAFF. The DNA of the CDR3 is TGTGCCAGCAGCTTACTTAATAAGAACACTGAAGCTTTCTTT.

The CDR3 is CASSIVGTNEQYF. The CDR3 DNA sequence: TGTGCCAGTAGTATAGTAGGGACTAACGAGCAGTACTTC. This chain uses TRBV19 with TRBJ2-7; 7 bases line up with TRBD2. The CDR3 is 13 amino acids. J was trimmed by 5 bases and V by 1 base; bases with no gene match: 2. Germline V gene data show CDR1 as LNHDA and CDR2 as SQIVND (reference sequence).

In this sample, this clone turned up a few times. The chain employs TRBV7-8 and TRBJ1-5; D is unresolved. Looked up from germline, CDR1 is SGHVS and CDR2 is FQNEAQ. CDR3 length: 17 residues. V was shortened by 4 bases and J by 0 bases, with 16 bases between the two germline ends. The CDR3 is CASSSVIPSNSNQPQHF. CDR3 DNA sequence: TGTGCCAGCAGCTCCGTTATCCCTTCAAATAGCAATCAGCCCCAGCATTTT.

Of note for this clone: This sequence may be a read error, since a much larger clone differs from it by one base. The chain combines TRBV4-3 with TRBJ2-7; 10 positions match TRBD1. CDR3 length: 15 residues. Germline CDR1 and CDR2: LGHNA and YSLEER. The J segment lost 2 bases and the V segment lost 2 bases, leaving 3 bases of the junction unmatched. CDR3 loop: CASSQSGTGAYEQYF. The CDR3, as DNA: TGCGCCAGCAGCCAATCCGGGACAGGGGCCTACGAGCAGTACTTC.

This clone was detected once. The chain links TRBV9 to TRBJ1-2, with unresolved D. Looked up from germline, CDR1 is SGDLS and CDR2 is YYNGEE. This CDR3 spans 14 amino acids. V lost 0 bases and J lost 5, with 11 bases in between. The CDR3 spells CASSVEGSPYGYTF. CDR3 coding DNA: TGTGCCAGCAGCGTAGAGGGCAGCCCATATGGCTACACCTTC.